The clone carrying this TCR beta chain was observed many times. The antigen remains undetermined. Amplified regions were TCR beta CDR3 sequences from RNA transcripts. In the first-round RT-PCR of the TCR CDR3, the HTBI primer set was used. TCRdb called the multiplex PCR reads again in MiXCR, with one record for every CDR3 protein. The table lists a few hundred thousand distinct CDR3 sequences, around 14% of them singletons, with 25% to 35% in the top ten. This sample is part of a study of T cells in Graves' hyperthyroidism and ophthalmopathy. Study-wide background: It was at initial diagnosis, before any treatment, that peripheral blood was collected.

The blood sample dates from first hyperthyroidism diagnosis, preceding any ophthalmopathy symptoms. Notes on the study in general: Onset of ophthalmopathy came a median roughly 6.4 months after the model predicted it.

In germline, CDR1 is DFQATT, CDR2 SNEGSKA (reference sequence). Trimming took 5 bases from V and 4 from J, leaving 11 bases between them. The CDR3 runs 13 residues. The rearrangement joins TRBV20-1 to TRBJ2-2; possibly TRBD2 for D (6 bases). This TCR was sampled from a woman under 30 with Graves' hyperthyroidism that later progressed to Graves' ophthalmopathy. The material sequenced was blood. The CDR3 loop is CSAHSGATGELFF. In DNA form, the CDR3 reads TGCAGTGCTCATAGCGGAGCCACCGGGGAGCTGTTTTTT.